The 26 T cell receptor beta chains below were found in one sample sequenced in a study of early T cells in non-severe SARS-CoV-2 infection. TCRdb reanalysed the 5' RACE reads using MiXCR and keeps one entry per CDR3 protein. The repertoire holds roughly 48,000 distinct CDR3 sequences, with around 4% as singletons. Sequenced input: whole blood. These receptors were collected from an adult who was a healthcare worker with PCR-confirmed SARS-CoV-2 infection or an uninfected control (not recorded which).

This clonotype has at least ten counts. This rearrangement joins TRBV11-2 to TRBJ2-3, with 7 bases fitting TRBD2. Looked up from germline, CDR1 is SGHAT and CDR2 is FQNNGV. The V segment lost 4 bases and the J segment 2 bases; nucleotides outside the gene matches: 9. CDR3 size: 16 residues. The CDR3 DNA reads TGTGCCAGCAGCTACCGGACTAGTCCGTCCACAGATACGCAGTATTTT. This encodes CASSYRTSPSTDTQYF.

This clonotype was seen ten or more times. V usage is TRBV7-2 and J usage is TRBJ1-2, with 8 positions matching TRBD1. After removal of 5 bases from V and 11 bases from J, the junction contained 10 bases not matched to a gene. The CDR3 is 13 residues long. Looked up from germline, CDR1 is SGHTA and CDR2 is FQGNSA. The CDR3 DNA sequence: TGTGCCAGCAGCCCTGGGACAGGCGTCAGTTACACCTTC. This codes for CASSPGTGVSYTF.

The gene calls are TRBV7-3 and TRBJ2-5; possibly TRBD2 for D (5 bases). The CDR3 spans 15 residues. The ends were cut back, 1 base at V and 4 bases at J, with 13 bases in the middle. Germline values: CDR1 SGHTA, CDR2 FQGTGA. Here the CDR3 reads CASSLIGGWAETQYF. DNA for the CDR3: TGTGCCAGCAGCTTAATCGGAGGTTGGGCAGAGACCCAGTACTTC. Combining the CDR3 with reference TRBV7-3 and TRBJ2-5 gives the whole variable domain GAGVSQTPSNKVTEKGKYVELRCDPISGHTALYWYRQSLGQGPEFLIYFQGTGAADDSGLPNDRFFAVRPEGSVSTLKIQRTERGDSAVYLCASSLIGGWAETQYFGPGTRLLVL.

This chain uses TRBV12-3 or TRBV12-4 with TRBJ2-3; 9 bases are shared with TRBD1. V shed 5 bases, J shed 2 bases, and the junction held 17 bases outside the gene matches. The CDR3 loop spans 19 amino acids. The CDR3 nucleotides read TGTGCCAGCAGTAAGAATCCCCACATGACAGGGGGTCCCACAGATACGCAGTATTTT. Protein product: CASSKNPHMTGGPTDTQYF.

The J gene is TRBJ2-1, the V gene TRBV30; D gene ambiguous. Germline CDR1 reads GTSNPN; CDR2 reads SVGIG (reference sequence). V was clipped by 0 bases and J by 8 bases, with 8 bases between them. The length of the CDR3 is 12 residues. The CDR3 spells CAWSVSVDEQFF. The CDR3 nucleotides read TGTGCCTGGAGTGTATCGGTGGATGAGCAGTTCTTC.

The chain couples TRBV11-1 to TRBJ1-5, with a tentative D call TRBD1 (6 bases). Per germline, CDR1 SGHAT and CDR2 FQDESV (reference sequence). V lost 10 bases and J lost 3, with 25 bases in between. The CDR3 is 17 amino acids. The chain's CDR3 is CANTLAGVRFNNQPQHF. As DNA, the CDR3 is TGTGCCAACACCCTGGCAGGGGTACGGTTTAACAATCAGCCCCAGCATTTT.

In this sample, this clonotype turned up many times. This chain connects TRBV19 to TRBJ1-1; D unclear. This CDR3 has 13 amino acids. Germline V gene lookup returns CDR1 LNHDA and CDR2 SQIVND (reference sequence). Between the trimmed V and J ends, which lost 6 bases and 3 bases, there was a span of 11 bases. The CDR3 region has the DNA TGTGCCAGTAGGACCGTAGTGCACACTGAAGCTTTCTTT. It encodes CASRTVVHTEAFF. The whole variable domain, remainder taken from reference TRBV19 and TRBJ1-1, is DGGITQSPKYLFRKEGQNVTLSCEQNLNHDAMYWYRQDPGQGLRLIYYSQIVNDFQKGDIAEGYSVSREKKESFPLTVTSAQKNPTAFYLCASRTVVHTEAFFGQGTRLTVV.

This clonotype was observed many times. This chain connects TRBV7-8 to TRBJ2-7; 8 nucleotides agree with TRBD2. Germline-derived CDR1 and CDR2 are SGHVS and FQNEAQ. The CDR3 contains 15 residues. Trimming at V came to 4 bases and at J to 5 bases, leaving 10 bases not matched to a gene. As DNA, the CDR3 is TGTGCCAGCAGCTCCCCCCCGGGGGGGCTACACGAGCAGTACTTC. It specifies CASSSPPGGLHEQYF.

The chain has TRBV9 and TRBJ2-7, with D perhaps matching TRBD2 (6 bases). The V gene's germline CDR1 is SGDLS and CDR2 YYNGEE. V lost 4 bases to trimming and J lost 0 bases, with 14 bases between them. CDR3 size: 15 residues. The CDR3 bases are TGTGCCAGCAGCAATAGCGGTGGGCGCTCCTACGAGCAGTACTTC. Translated, it gives CASSNSGGRSYEQYF.

This clonotype was seen at least ten times. The chain employs TRBV12-3 or TRBV12-4 and TRBJ1-4; the match to TRBD1 covers 7 bases. The CDR3 covers 15 residues. Germline trimming cut 2 bases from V and 5 bases from J; bases unmatched to any gene: 5. CDR3 protein: CASSLSGQLNEKLFF. CDR3 sequence (DNA): TGTGCCAGCAGTTTATCGGGACAGCTGAATGAAAAACTGTTTTTT.

A few counts support this clonotype. The rearrangement joins TRBV18 to TRBJ2-3; 8 bases align to TRBD2. V shed 3 bases, J shed 5 bases, and the junction held 10 bases outside the gene matches. This CDR3 is 16 amino acids long. Looked up from germline, CDR1 is KGHSH and CDR2 is LQKENI. Here the CDR3 DNA reads TGTGCCAGCTCACCCCGAGCGGGAGTGGAGGGAGATACGCAGTATTTT. Translation: CASSPRAGVEGDTQYF.

This clonotype has just a few counts. The rearrangement joins TRBV6-6 to TRBJ2-2; D may be TRBD1 (5 bases). With 6 bases removed from V and 2 bases from J, the gap between germline ends came to 10 bases. CDR1 and CDR2 from the germline V gene are MNHNY and SVGAGI (reference sequence). This CDR3 is built from 14 residues. The CDR3 protein is CASSPDSNTGELFF. The CDR3 DNA reads TGTGCCAGCAGCCCCGACAGTAACACCGGGGAGCTGTTTTTT.

The V gene is TRBV12-3 or TRBV12-4, the J gene TRBJ1-2; D is uncertain. The CDR3 has 12 amino acids. V was pared by 6 bases and J by 5 bases, with 10 bases between. CDR3 in amino acids: CASSREAYGYTF. CDR3 nucleotide sequence: TGTGCCAGCAGCCGAGAGGCTTATGGCTACACCTTC.

The CDR3 spells CASSQGTGRDYGYTF. The CDR3 nucleotides read TGTGCCAGCAGCCAGGGGACAGGGCGAGACTATGGCTACACCTTC. The chain couples TRBV7-9 to TRBJ1-2; 9 bases map to TRBD1. This CDR3 is 15 amino acids long. Trimming at V came to 5 bases and at J to 3 bases, leaving 7 bases not matched to a gene. Germline loops: CDR1 SEHNR, CDR2 FQNEAQ (reference sequence).

J is TRBJ1-1 and V is TRBV5-6, with D uncertain. The V gene lost 0 bases and the J gene lost 0 bases, with 12 bases spanning the gap. Germline V lookup: CDR1 SGHDT, CDR2 YYEEEE. The CDR3 is made up of 16 amino acids. The CDR3 protein is CASSLVGKRMNTEAFF. The CDR3 bases are TGTGCCAGCAGCTTGGTAGGGAAGAGGATGAACACTGAAGCTTTCTTT.

This clonotype was observed many times. The rearrangement uses TRBV5-5 and TRBJ2-7, with TRBD1 matching over 7 bases. Germline values: CDR1 SGHKS, CDR2 YYEKEE (reference sequence). CDR3 size: 14 residues. The V gene end was trimmed by 2 bases and the J gene end by 0 bases; junction bases not matched to a gene: 2. In DNA form, the CDR3 reads TGTGCCAGCAGCTTATGGACAGGCTCCTACGAGCAGTACTTC. The encoded protein is CASSLWTGSYEQYF.

This clonotype appeared many times. The chain is built from TRBV20-1 and TRBJ2-1; unclear D gene. The CDR3 consists of 18 residues. Between the trimmed V and J ends, which lost 7 bases and 7 bases, there was a span of 32 bases. Germline CDR1 DFQATT, CDR2 SNEGSKA (reference sequence). The chain's CDR3 is CSVKPLVWSRRYGNEQFF. The CDR3 DNA follows: TGCAGTGTAAAGCCACTTGTCTGGTCGAGGCGGTATGGTAATGAGCAGTTCTTC.

The table lists this clonotype with many counts. The chain carries TRBV10-1 and TRBJ2-7; D remains ambiguous. V was pared by 3 bases and J by 0 bases, with 6 bases between. CDR1 WNHNN and CDR2 SYGVQD come from the germline V gene (reference sequence). CDR3 length: 13 residues. The CDR3 protein is CASSDPVSYEQYF. CDR3 bases: TGCGCCAGCAGTGATCCGGTCTCCTACGAGCAGTACTTC.

The chain combines TRBV6-5 with TRBJ1-3; no clear D. Trimming cost V 6 bases and J 0 bases, with 9 bases left between them. This CDR3 is 14 amino acids long. Germline values: CDR1 MNHEY, CDR2 SVGAGI. The CDR3 is CASRADFSGNTIYF. The CDR3 DNA reads as TGTGCCAGCAGAGCGGACTTCTCTGGAAACACCATATATTTT.

The chain employs TRBV7-2 and TRBJ1-6; D not certain. This CDR3 contains 12 residues. Germline loops: CDR1 SGHTA, CDR2 FQGNSA. V lost 5 bases, J lost 12 bases, and 11 bases lay in between. Here the CDR3 DNA reads TGTGCCAGCAGCCCGAATCGTTTACCCCTCCACTTT. This sequence encodes CASSPNRLPLHF. Using reference TRBV7-2 and TRBJ1-6 for the parts outside the CDR3, the full variable domain is GAGVSQSPSNKVTEKGKDVELRCDPISGHTALYWYRQSLGQGLEFLIYFQGNSAPDKSGLPSDRFSAERTGGSVSTLTIQRTQQEDSAVYLCASSPNRLPLHFGNGTRLTVT.

The V and J genes are TRBV6-1 and TRBJ2-1, with 8 bases identical to TRBD1. V lost 6 bases to trimming and J lost 8 bases; unmatched junction nucleotides: 9. Germline loops: CDR1 MNHNS, CDR2 SASEGT. The CDR3 is 14 residues long. CDR3 nucleotide sequence: TGTGCCAGCAGGGGTTCAGGGGGCCGAGATGAGCAGTTCTTC. Its protein product is CASRGSGGRDEQFF.

This clonotype was observed many times. This chain uses TRBV10-3 with TRBJ1-2; 9 bases map to TRBD1. V shed 4 bases, J shed 5 bases, and the junction held 8 bases outside the gene matches. The CDR3 spans 15 residues. Germline V CDR1 and CDR2: ENHRY, SYGVKD. The CDR3 DNA reads TGTGCCATCAGTGGGGGACAGGGTAACGTATATGGCTACACCTTC. The encoded protein is CAISGGQGNVYGYTF.

Turning to this clonotype: It may be a read error: a sequence one base away is much more abundant. This sequence joins TRBV15 and TRBJ1-4, with D possibly matching TRBD1 (6 bases). This CDR3 is built from 13 residues. The germline CDR1 and CDR2 sequences are LNHNV and YYDKDF (reference sequence). Here the CDR3 reads CAASPRGGEKLFF. The CDR3 DNA reads TGTGCCGCCAGCCCCAGGGGTGGAGAAAAACTGTTTTTT.

This clonotype has at least ten counts. V usage is TRBV20-1 and J usage is TRBJ2-4, with 12 bases matching TRBD1. This CDR3 has 15 amino acids. The V gene end was trimmed by 5 bases and the J gene end by 4 bases; junction bases not matched to a gene: 6. Looked up from germline, CDR1 is DFQATT and CDR2 is SNEGSKA (reference sequence). The CDR3: CSAHGDRGLKNIQYF. CDR3 sequence (DNA): TGCAGTGCTCACGGGGACAGGGGGCTTAAAAACATTCAGTACTTC.

This clonotype was detected ten times or more. V and J are TRBV20-1 and TRBJ2-7, with 7 bases that match TRBD2. CDR3 length: 15 amino acids. The ends lost 1 base at V and 0 bases at J; junction bases unmatched: 6. Germline V gives CDR1 DFQATT, CDR2 SNEGSKA (reference sequence). DNA of the CDR3: TGCAGTGCTAGAGCACGGCTAGCGGCCTCCTACGAGCAGTACTTC. It yields the protein CSARARLAASYEQYF.

The rearrangement uses TRBV29-1 and TRBJ2-3; possible D gene TRBD2, 5 bases. Per germline, CDR1 SQVTM and CDR2 ANQGSEA. The length of the CDR3 is 13 residues. The V and J ends lost 2 bases and 1 base respectively, with 7 bases between them. CDR3 in DNA: TGCAGCGTTGAACGGCGGGGCACAGATACGCAGTATTTT. It specifies CSVERRGTDTQYF.